These 28 T cell receptor beta chains were sequenced from one sample in a study of Graves' ophthalmopathy and Graves' hyperthyroidism. Scientists amplified the TCR beta CDR3 regions from RNA transcripts. HTBI primers primed a first-round RT-PCR, and a second-round multiplex PCR followed. One entry per CDR3 protein results from TCRdb running MiXCR on the multiplex PCR reads. Of some 1.1 million distinct CDR3 sequences in the sample, 35% to 40% are singletons; the top ten hold over 8.5%. The source material was peripheral blood or thyroid tissue (not recorded which). The source is an adult man with Graves' hyperthyroidism.

In its sample, this clonotype was seen many times. The J gene is TRBJ2-5, the V gene TRBV6-6; D is possibly TRBD2 (5 bases). Germline CDR1 reads MNHNY; CDR2 reads SVGAGI (reference sequence). The length of the CDR3 is 13 residues. V was trimmed by 5 bases and J by 7 bases, leaving 14 bases between them. The CDR3 nucleotides read TGTGCCAGCAGTGAATGGCGGGCAGCGACCCAGTACTTC. This encodes CASSEWRAATQYF.

V and J are TRBV10-3 and TRBJ2-7, with TRBD1 as a possible D gene (6 bases). The germline gives CDR1 ENHRY, CDR2 SYGVKD. CDR3 length equals 14 residues. Between the trimmed V and J ends, which lost 4 bases and 3 bases, there was a span of 13 bases. This CDR3 is CAISGRDTHYEQYF. The CDR3 DNA sequence: TGTGCCATCAGTGGCCGGGACACCCACTACGAGCAGTACTTC.

This clonotype turned up a few times. V and J are TRBV7-9 and TRBJ2-7, with unresolved D. From germline, CDR1 is SEHNR and CDR2 FQNEAQ (reference sequence). CDR3 length: 17 residues. V was clipped by 1 base and J by 3 bases, with 19 bases between them. CDR3: CASSLESLGLRSYEQYF. For the CDR3, the DNA is TGTGCCAGCAGCTTAGAGTCTTTAGGGTTGAGAAGCTACGAGCAGTACTTC.

This clonotype was seen just once. The J gene is TRBJ2-7, the V gene TRBV3-1, with 7 bases lining up with TRBD1. V trimming: 4 bases; J trimming: 0 bases; junction bases outside the gene matches: 12. Germline V gene lookup returns CDR1 LGHDT and CDR2 YNNKEL (reference sequence). This CDR3 is built from 17 residues. The CDR3 is CASSLKGGRLDSYEQYF. The DNA for the CDR3 is TGTGCCAGCAGCCTCAAAGGGGGCAGATTAGACTCCTACGAGCAGTACTTC.

This clonotype was counted a single time. CDR3 DNA sequence: TGCAGTGCTAGAGATCGGTCCGCGCACCGGGAGCAGTACTTC. Its protein is CSARDRSAHREQYF. V usage is TRBV20-1 and J usage is TRBJ2-7; D not resolved. The CDR3 totals 14 residues. V dropped 0 bases and J dropped 7 bases, with 16 bases sitting between them. Germline CDR1 is DFQATT and CDR2 is SNEGSKA (reference sequence).

This clonotype was detected ten times or more. This chain uses TRBV10-1 with TRBJ2-7; the D gene is possibly TRBD2 (7 bases). Germline CDR1 and CDR2: WNHNN and SYGVQD (reference sequence). The germline V and J ends were trimmed by 2 bases and 4 bases, with 18 bases remaining between them. This CDR3 has 16 residues. This CDR3 is CASSEGWRGRKYEQYF. The CDR3, as DNA: TGCGCCAGCAGTGAGGGTTGGCGGGGGCGAAAGTACGAGCAGTACTTC.

This chain connects TRBV20-1 to TRBJ1-1; tentatively, D is TRBD1 (6 bases). The CDR3 is 14 residues long. V lost 6 bases to trimming and J lost 1 base, with 15 bases between them. Germline CDR1 is DFQATT and CDR2 is SNEGSKA (reference sequence). The CDR3 nucleotides read TGCAGTGCGCCTGATTCACAGGGGAACACTGAAGCTTTCTTT. Encoded protein: CSAPDSQGNTEAFF.

V usage is TRBV5-6 and J usage is TRBJ1-6; D is unresolved. The ends were cut back, 1 base at V and 6 bases at J, with 20 bases in the middle. CDR3 length: 18 amino acids. CDR1 is SGHDT, CDR2 YYEEEE, per germline. For the CDR3, the DNA is TGTGCCAGCAGCTTGCCTCCTTCGGGGTCCTTGGGTAATTCACCCCTCCACTTT. Residues: CASSLPPSGSLGNSPLHF.

Turning to this clonotype: A much larger clonotype is one base distant, so this may be a read error. The chain is built from TRBV10-2 and TRBJ2-7; TRBD2 matches at 9 bases. J was trimmed by 3 bases and V by 6 bases; bases with no gene match: 9. There are 15 residues in the CDR3. Germline V lookup: CDR1 WSHSY, CDR2 SAAADI. Written as DNA, the CDR3 is TGCGCCAGCAGCCTTGGACTAGCGAGTATCTACGAGCAGTACTTC. Its translation: CASSLGLASIYEQYF.

Notes on this clonotype: Sequence at one end of the junction differs from germline and may be a read error. This chain links TRBV5-1 with TRBJ2-5, with D unresolved. The V gene's germline CDR1 is SGHRS and CDR2 YFSETQ. This CDR3 has 15 amino acids. The CDR3 reads CASSPPEPPRKTQYF. The CDR3 DNA is TGTGCCAGCAGCCCCCCCGAACCACCTAGGAAGACCCAGTACTTC.

The chain employs TRBV14 and TRBJ2-2; weak D call: TRBD1 (5 bases). Germline-derived CDR1 and CDR2 are SGHDN and FVKESK. V gave up 2 bases and J gave up 4 bases, with 5 bases separating them. The CDR3 is 13 amino acids. CDR3 in amino acids: CASSQRGTGELFF. CDR3 coding DNA: TGTGCCAGCAGCCAAAGGGGCACCGGGGAGCTGTTTTTT.

This clonotype appeared a few times. The J gene is TRBJ1-1, the V gene TRBV19, with 8 bases lining up with TRBD1. The V gene's germline CDR1 is LNHDA and CDR2 SQIVND (reference sequence). V lost 6 bases and J lost 6; bases outside the gene matches: 9. CDR3 length equals 14 residues. The CDR3 loop reads CASSPDQDRAEAFF. CDR3 DNA: TGTGCCAGTAGCCCCGACCAGGACAGGGCTGAAGCTTTCTTT.

The chain uses TRBV6-1 and TRBJ1-1; TRBD1 aligns across 8 bases. Germline-derived CDR1 and CDR2 are MNHNS and SASEGT. This CDR3 is built from 12 residues. Unmatched junction bases numbered 7, after V lost 5 bases and J lost 11 bases. The CDR3 spells CASSLNRDRAFF. CDR3 in DNA: TGTGCCAGCAGTCTTAACCGGGACAGGGCTTTCTTT.

This clonotype showed up many times. The chain uses TRBV19 and TRBJ1-2; D is unclear. This CDR3 has 13 amino acids. Per germline, CDR1 LNHDA and CDR2 SQIVND (reference sequence). V was cut by 6 bases and J by 8 bases, with 16 bases left in between. The CDR3 DNA reads as TGTGCCAGTAGCCTAACCCGGAACGAGGGCTACACCTTC. Its protein product is CASSLTRNEGYTF. The variable domain in full, completed from reference TRBV19 and TRBJ1-2, reads DGGITQSPKYLFRKEGQNVTLSCEQNLNHDAMYWYRQDPGQGLRLIYYSQIVNDFQKGDIAEGYSVSREKKESFPLTVTSAQKNPTAFYLCASSLTRNEGYTFGSGTRLTVV.

In this sample, this clonotype turned up many times. The chain recombines TRBV10-2 with TRBJ1-1; TRBD1 aligns across 8 bases. Germline V lookup: CDR1 WSHSY, CDR2 SAAADI. The CDR3 loop spans 14 amino acids. The V segment lost 6 bases and the J segment 7 bases; nucleotides outside the gene matches: 10. The chain's CDR3 is CASRDSGRGLEAFF. Written as DNA, the CDR3 is TGCGCCAGCAGAGATTCCGGCAGGGGGCTTGAAGCTTTCTTT.

Note on this clonotype: The junction shows a germline mismatch at one end, possibly a read error. This chain links TRBV10-3 with TRBJ1-1; TRBD1 might be the D (6 bases). Germline values: CDR1 ENHRY, CDR2 SYGVKD. The CDR3 loop spans 13 amino acids. The CDR3 protein is CARTQDSPTLVIF. The CDR3 coding sequence is TGTGCCAGAACACAGGACAGCCCTACTCTTGTGATCTTT.

The genes are TRBV2 and TRBJ1-5; D gene ambiguous. CDR3 length equals 13 residues. V lost 4 bases and J lost 7, with 11 bases in between. Germline lookup yields CDR1 SNHLY and CDR2 FYNNEI. In nucleotides, the CDR3 is TGTGCCAGCAGTGTGGGCCCAGCACAGCCCCAGCATTTT. Translated: CASSVGPAQPQHF.

This clonotype was recorded at least ten times. The CDR3 sequence is CASSLALGEAFF. The CDR3 DNA reads as TGTGCCAGCAGCTTAGCTCTTGGAGAAGCTTTCTTT. This chain links TRBV7-9 with TRBJ1-1; D is uncertain. Germline values: CDR1 SEHNR, CDR2 FQNEAQ (reference sequence). This CDR3 comprises 12 residues. V was clipped by 0 bases and J by 8 bases, with 7 bases between them.

In its sample, this clonotype was seen many times. The CDR3: CASSLEAGAWYEQYF. The DNA for the CDR3 is TGTGCCAGCAGCTTAGAGGCGGGAGCTTGGTACGAGCAGTACTTC. The genes are TRBV7-6 and TRBJ2-7, with 7 bases identical to TRBD2. CDR3 length: 15 residues. Per the germline V gene, CDR1 is SGHVS and CDR2 is FNYEAQ. The J segment lost 4 bases and the V segment lost 1 base, leaving 7 bases of the junction unmatched. The variable domain in full, with the rest retrieved from reference TRBV7-6 and TRBJ2-7, is GAGVSQSPRYKVTKRGQDVALRCDPISGHVSLYWYRQALGQGPEFLTYFNYEAQQDKSGLPNDRFSAERPEGSISTLTIQRTEQRDSAMYRCASSLEAGAWYEQYFGPGTRLTVT.

The rearrangement uses TRBV20-1 and TRBJ1-2; D gene ambiguous. Between the trimmed V and J ends, which lost 6 bases and 3 bases, there was a span of 8 bases. CDR3 length: 11 residues. Germline lookup yields CDR1 DFQATT and CDR2 SNEGSKA (reference sequence). The DNA for the CDR3 is TGCAGTGCGGGTGTAGACTATGGCTACACCTTC. It specifies CSAGVDYGYTF.

The chain has TRBV20-1 and TRBJ1-5; weak D call: TRBD1 (5 bases). Trimming pared 6 bases from V and 5 bases from J, leaving 14 bases between. CDR1 and CDR2 (germline): DFQATT, SNEGSKA (reference sequence). This CDR3 spans 13 amino acids. CDR3 amino acids: CSASGTVHQPQHF. CDR3 nucleotides: TGCAGTGCGTCTGGGACGGTGCATCAGCCCCAGCATTTT.

There are a few counts of this clonotype. The chain is built from TRBV7-2 and TRBJ1-1; 7 bases fit TRBD1. Germline values: CDR1 SGHTA, CDR2 FQGNSA. V was clipped by 4 bases and J by 4 bases; unmatched bases: 3. The CDR3 loop spans 13 amino acids. CDR3 residues: CASSSRGATEAFF. CDR3 nucleotides: TGTGCCAGCAGCTCCAGGGGGGCCACTGAAGCTTTCTTT.

This chain joins TRBV3-1 and TRBJ2-7; D not certain. Trimming removed 0 bases at V and 5 bases at J, with 8 bases between. This CDR3 contains 13 residues. Germline CDR1 is LGHDT and CDR2 is YNNKEL (reference sequence). CDR3 coding DNA: TGTGCCAGCAGCCAAGATACGAGAGACGAGCAGTACTTC. This translates into CASSQDTRDEQYF.

The chain employs TRBV7-6 and TRBJ2-5; a possible D gene is TRBD2 (5 bases). This CDR3 has 16 amino acids. Germline V lookup: CDR1 SGHVS, CDR2 FNYEAQ. V was clipped by 7 bases and J by 5 bases, with 23 bases between them. CDR3: CASTTVRGPVVETQYF. CDR3 in DNA: TGTGCCAGCACCACAGTCCGAGGGCCGGTCGTTGAGACCCAGTACTTC.

This clonotype was recorded at least ten times. The chain recombines TRBV7-8 with TRBJ2-7; TRBD1 matches 9 bases. Germline lookup yields CDR1 SGHVS and CDR2 FQNEAQ. Losses at the gene ends were 0 bases for V and 5 bases for J; bases not matched to a gene: 5. The CDR3 consists of 15 residues. CDR3 residues: CASSLAGQGSDEQYF. The CDR3 nucleotides read TGTGCCAGCAGCTTAGCGGGACAGGGTAGCGACGAGCAGTACTTC.

The CDR3 loop reads CASSEVAVETQYF. Written as DNA, the CDR3 is TGTGCCAGCAGTGAGGTAGCGGTGGAGACCCAGTACTTC. This chain links TRBV6-5 with TRBJ2-5, with TRBD2 as a possible D gene (6 bases). CDR1 is MNHEY and CDR2 is SVGAGI in the germline V gene. V shed 5 bases and J shed 5 bases, with 12 bases lying between them. The CDR3 is made up of 13 amino acids.

This clonotype has at least ten counts. V and J are TRBV13 and TRBJ1-1; D unresolved. V was shortened by 5 bases and J by 6 bases, with 19 bases between the two germline ends. Germline lookup yields CDR1 PRHDT and CDR2 FYEKMQ (reference sequence). The CDR3 has 15 residues. The CDR3 loop reads CASSLPRRARAEAFF. DNA of the CDR3: TGTGCCAGCAGCCTCCCACGGAGAGCGCGGGCTGAAGCTTTCTTT.

The chain couples TRBV9 to TRBJ2-3, with 10 bases that match TRBD2. Germline CDR1 SGDLS, CDR2 YYNGEE. Unmatched junction bases numbered 6, after V lost 4 bases and J lost 4 bases. The CDR3 is made up of 15 amino acids. The CDR3 sequence: CASSRSGGAADTQYF. The CDR3 bases are TGTGCCAGCAGCCGGAGCGGGGGGGCGGCAGATACGCAGTATTTT.